These 23 T cell receptor beta chains originate from one sample sequenced in a study of T cells in localized non-small cell lung cancer. TCRdb's table, derived via immunoSEQ multiplex PCR, lists solely in-frame clones and lacks some. The sample consists of approximately 26,000 clones, around 85% of them appearing once. Sequenced material: peripheral blood, taken before any cancer treatment. These receptors were collected from a man between 35 and 75 years old with stage III squamous cell lung carcinoma.

The rearrangement joins TRBV6-5 to TRBJ2-7; 11 bases line up with TRBD1. Germline-derived CDR1 and CDR2 are MNHEY and SVGAGI. V trimming: 5 bases; J trimming: 4 bases; junction bases outside the gene matches: 7. The CDR3 totals 15 residues. CDR3 bases: TGTGCCAGCAGTCAGGGACAGGGGGACTCTTACGAGCAGTACGTC. It is translated as CASSQGQGDSYEQYV.

The V gene is TRBV30, the J gene TRBJ1-1; the D is unclear. The CDR3 runs 12 residues. The germline V gene has CDR1 GTSNPN and CDR2 SVGIG (reference sequence). The germline V and J ends were trimmed by 4 bases and 7 bases, with 13 bases remaining between them. CDR3 DNA: TGTGCCTGGATGGTTCTCATCGGTGAAGCTTTCTTT. Protein sequence: CAWMVLIGEAFF.

Here the CDR3 DNA reads TGTGCCTGGAGTGTGTCCGATACGCAGTATTTT. Protein sequence: CAWSVSDTQYF. The J gene is TRBJ2-3, the V gene TRBV30; unclear D gene. This CDR3 spans 11 amino acids. Germline V gene sequence: CDR1 GTSNPN, CDR2 SVGIG (reference sequence). V gave up 0 bases and J gave up 6 bases, with 4 bases separating them.

The J gene is TRBJ2-7, the V gene TRBV29-1; weak D call: TRBD2 (5 bases). The V gene lost 0 bases and the J gene lost 7 bases, with 10 bases spanning the gap. Germline CDR1 reads SQVTM; CDR2 reads ANQGSEA. The CDR3 consists of 12 residues. The chain's CDR3 is CSVEDPGGEQYV. The CDR3 DNA reads TGCAGCGTTGAAGATCCGGGCGGGGAGCAGTACGTC.

The CDR3 sequence is CASSRGTDRNTEAFF. CDR3 coding DNA: TGTGCCAGCAGTAGGGGAACTGACAGGAACACTGAAGCTTTCTTT. V usage is TRBV6-5 and J usage is TRBJ1-1; TRBD1 is a possible D gene (5 bases). CDR3 length: 15 amino acids. The germline CDR1 and CDR2 sequences are MNHEY and SVGAGI. V was pared by 5 bases and J by 1 base, with 14 bases between.

This clone showed up just once. V gene TRBV7-3 combines with J gene TRBJ2-1, with TRBD2 matching over 11 bases. The CDR3 length is 16 residues. V was pared by 2 bases and J by 0 bases, with 0 bases of the junction left unmatched. Germline values: CDR1 SGHTA, CDR2 FQGTGA. Here the CDR3 reads CASSLLAGGSYNEQFF. The CDR3 DNA reads as TGTGCCAGCAGCTTACTAGCGGGGGGCTCCTACAATGAGCAGTTCTTC.

This clone has a single count. V usage is TRBV9 and J usage is TRBJ1-1, with 7 positions matching TRBD1. The CDR3 contains 13 residues. Per the germline V gene, CDR1 is SGDLS and CDR2 is YYNGEE. V trimming: 3 bases; J trimming: 3 bases; junction bases outside the gene matches: 2. The CDR3 here is CASSAQGDTEAFF. The DNA for the CDR3 is TGTGCCAGCAGCGCCCAGGGGGACACTGAAGCTTTCTTT.

V and J are TRBV7-2 and TRBJ1-1, with no clear D. The CDR3 sequence is 13 residues long. Trimming removed 5 bases from V and 2 bases from J, with 9 bases in between. Germline CDR1 and CDR2: SGHTA and FQGNSA. In DNA, the CDR3 is TGTGCCAGCAGCCCGACCCCTAACACTGAAGCTTTCTTT. The encoded protein is CASSPTPNTEAFF.

V and J are TRBV4-1 and TRBJ2-7; the D gene is possibly TRBD2 (5 bases). Germline assignment: CDR1 MGHRA and CDR2 YSYEKL. Trimming took off 5 bases at V and 0 bases at J, with 11 bases between the two ends. This CDR3 contains 14 residues. The CDR3 is CASSSAAGSYEQYF. In DNA form, the CDR3 reads TGCGCCAGCAGCTCCGCGGCGGGCTCCTACGAGCAGTACTTC.

The V gene is TRBV4-1, the J gene TRBJ1-4, with a tentative D call TRBD1 (5 bases). This CDR3 spans 14 amino acids. V gave up 4 bases and J gave up 1 base, with 7 bases separating them. The germline V gene has CDR1 MGHRA and CDR2 YSYEKL. The DNA of the CDR3 is TGCGCCAGCAGCCCAGGGTTAACTAATGAAAAACTGTTTTTT. Its translation is CASSPGLTNEKLFF.

V and J are TRBV27 and TRBJ1-2; D not resolved. The V gene lost 8 bases and the J gene lost 4 bases, with 17 bases spanning the gap. This CDR3 is built from 14 residues. Germline CDR1 MNHEY, CDR2 SMNVEV (reference sequence). The CDR3 nucleotides are TGTGCCAGCGCCCGGGAGCCAACCTTCTATGGCTACACCTTC. It specifies CASAREPTFYGYTF.

As to this clone: The junction departs from germline at one end; a sequencing error may be responsible. CDR3 region: CASGLGNTGELFF. The CDR3 DNA follows: TGTGCCAGCGGTTTGGGGAACACCGGGGAGCTGTTTTTT. V is TRBV27 and J is TRBJ2-2; D remains ambiguous. CDR3 length: 13 amino acids. Per the germline V gene, CDR1 is MNHEY and CDR2 is SMNVEV (reference sequence).

The chain uses TRBV7-6 and TRBJ2-5, with D unresolved. The V end was cut by 1 base, the J end by 4 bases, with 7 bases between. The germline V gene encodes CDR1 SGHVS and CDR2 FNYEAQ. The CDR3 extends over 13 amino acids. As DNA, the CDR3 is TGTGCCAGCAGCTTAGTCGGCGGAGAGACCCAGTACTTC. Amino acid sequence: CASSLVGGETQYF.

This clone was counted a single time. In the same sample, other DNA sequences code for this CDR3. This rearrangement joins TRBV30 to TRBJ2-2; 11 bases align to TRBD2. This CDR3 contains 15 residues. The V gene's germline CDR1 is GTSNPN and CDR2 SVGIG (reference sequence). V lost 3 bases to trimming and J lost 4 bases; unmatched junction nucleotides: 4. The CDR3 protein is CAWRLAGGLTGELFF. The DNA for the CDR3 is TGTGCCTGGAGGTTAGCGGGGGGGCTCACCGGGGAGCTGTTTTTT.

As to this clone: This probably arose from a read error, given a far larger clone one base away. The CDR3 loop is CASSPEGNTEAFF. In nucleotides, the CDR3 is TGTGCCAGCAGCCCCGAGGGGAACACTGAAGCTTTCTTT. The gene calls are TRBV7-3 and TRBJ1-1; D uncertain. Germline CDR1 SGHTA, CDR2 FQGTGA. Trimming took off 5 bases at V and 1 base at J, with 8 bases between the two ends. The CDR3 is made up of 13 amino acids.

For this clone: An end of the junction differs from the germline gene, which may be a read error. Other DNA sequences in the same sample also yield this CDR3. The chain links TRBV6-1 to TRBJ2-7; 12 nucleotides agree with TRBD1. The CDR3 spans 15 residues. Germline V gives CDR1 MNHNS, CDR2 SASEGT. This CDR3 reads CASSSRDRGLYEQYF. Here the CDR3 DNA reads TGTGCCAGCAGTAGCCGGGACAGGGGGCTGTACGAGCAATACTTC.

The V and J genes are TRBV9 and TRBJ1-3, with 8 nucleotides matching TRBD1. The germline V gene encodes CDR1 SGDLS and CDR2 YYNGEE. V was pared by 4 bases and J by 1 base, with 7 bases of the junction left unmatched. The CDR3 runs to 16 residues. CDR3 sequence reads: CASSHRDRQSGNTIYF. In DNA, the CDR3 is TGTGCCAGCAGCCACCGGGACAGGCAGTCTGGAAACACCATATATTTT.

This clone was observed once. This chain joins TRBV28 and TRBJ2-6; D gene uncertain. CDR3 size: 16 residues. Per germline, CDR1 MDHEN and CDR2 SYDVKM. Trimming took off 2 bases at V and 6 bases at J, with 14 bases between the two ends. CDR3 nucleotide sequence: TGTGCCAGCAGTTTAATGACGGAAGCTCTGGCCAACGTCCTGACTTTC. This translates into CASSLMTEALANVLTF.

The chain couples TRBV7-6 to TRBJ2-5; D assignment may be TRBD1 or TRBD2 (6 bases each). This CDR3 is built from 12 residues. The germline V and J ends were trimmed by 9 bases and 5 bases, with 13 bases remaining between them. Germline CDR1 is SGHVS and CDR2 is FNYEAQ. The CDR3 spells CASRGAEETQYF. CDR3 coding DNA: TGTGCCAGTAGGGGGGCCGAGGAGACCCAGTACTTC.

The rearrangement joins TRBV4-2 to TRBJ2-1; no firm D call. The length of the CDR3 is 14 residues. The germline V gene encodes CDR1 LGHNA and CDR2 YNFKEQ. V lost 1 base and J lost 9, with 13 bases in between. The CDR3 protein is CASSQVMLSGEQFF. CDR3 DNA: TGTGCCAGCAGCCAAGTTATGTTGTCGGGTGAGCAGTTCTTC.

The V and J genes are TRBV6-5 and TRBJ2-1; D is ambiguous. The CDR3 runs 13 residues. With 10 bases removed from V and 7 bases from J, the gap between germline ends came to 17 bases. Germline CDR1 and CDR2: MNHEY and SVGAGI. The chain's CDR3 is CATRLGGTNEQFF. The CDR3 nucleotides are TGTGCCACACGACTGGGCGGCACTAATGAGCAGTTCTTC.

There are a few counts of this clone. The chain combines TRBV5-1 with TRBJ2-7, with 8 nucleotides matching TRBD1. This CDR3 is 15 amino acids long. J lost 5 bases, V lost 5 bases, and 12 bases had no gene match. From germline, CDR1 is SGHRS and CDR2 YFSETQ. DNA for the CDR3: TGCGCCAGCAGGCTCCGAGGACAGGGAAACAACGAGCAGTACTTC. This encodes CASRLRGQGNNEQYF.

The V call is TRBV9, the J call TRBJ2-7, with 7 positions matching TRBD1. There are 12 residues in the CDR3. J gave up 6 bases and V 4 bases, and 4 bases lay outside the gene matches. Germline CDR1 is SGDLS and CDR2 is YYNGEE. In nucleotides, the CDR3 is TGTGCCAGCAGCCTCCCAGGGGGCGAGCAGTACTTC. Translation: CASSLPGGEQYF. Variable domain in full (rest from reference TRBV9 and TRBJ2-7): DSGVTQTPKHLITATGQRVTLRCSPRSGDLSVYWYQQSLDQGLQFLIQYYNGEERAKGNILERFSAQQFPDLHSELNLSSLELGDSALYFCASSLPGGEQYFGPGTRLTVT.